The 14 T cell receptor beta chains below come from one sample, sequenced in a study of T cell responses to AZD1222 COVID-19 vaccine. Assay used: immunoSEQ multiplex PCR; TCRdb lists only in-frame clones, some missing. This sample has about 88,000 clones, with roughly 89% found just once. This material consisted of peripheral blood, taken 28 days after the second AZD1222 dose. These receptors originate from an adult who received the AZD1222 COVID-19 vaccine.

The chain employs TRBV5-5 and TRBJ1-6; the D is unclear. CDR3 length: 15 residues. The V end was cut by 4 bases, the J end by 6 bases, with 14 bases between. Germline V gene sequence: CDR1 SGHKS, CDR2 YYEKEE (reference sequence). The CDR3 spells CASSTDRIPNSPLHF. Written as DNA, the CDR3 is TGTGCCAGCAGCACGGACCGAATTCCTAATTCACCCCTCCACTTT.

The chain has TRBV10-2 and TRBJ2-2; D remains unclear. Germline loops: CDR1 WSHSY, CDR2 SAAADI. The CDR3 runs to 16 residues. Trimming left V 3 bases short and J 1 base short, with 12 bases between. The DNA of the CDR3 is TGCGCCAGCAGTGATTCCGTGCGATGGAACACCGGGGAGCTGTTTTTT. Its translation is CASSDSVRWNTGELFF.

The chain combines TRBV3-1 (or the pseudogene TRBV3-2) with TRBJ2-1; possible D gene TRBD2, 6 bases. This CDR3 has 15 amino acids. Per germline, CDR1 LGHDT and CDR2 YNNKEL (reference sequence). Trimming removed 4 bases at V and 5 bases at J, with 15 bases between. The CDR3 is CASSPPGGSNNEQFF. Here the CDR3 DNA reads TGTGCCAGCAGCCCTCCCGGAGGGAGCAACAATGAGCAGTTCTTC.

CDR3 residues: CASSLEIGTGVYEQYF. The CDR3 DNA reads as TGTGCCAGCAGCTTAGAGATTGGGACAGGGGTTTACGAGCAGTACTTC. V usage is TRBV11-2 and J usage is TRBJ2-7; TRBD1 aligns across 10 bases. With 0 bases clipped from V and 4 bases from J, the junction kept 6 bases outside the gene matches. This CDR3 has 16 amino acids. CDR1 SGHAT and CDR2 FQNNGV come from the germline V gene.

This sequence joins TRBV21-1 and TRBJ2-7; the table's D call TRBD2 went unverified against the DNA. TRBV21-1 is deemed a pseudogene. This CDR3 contains 15 residues. The DNA for the CDR3 is TGTGCCAGCAGCAAAGATAGACCCCGAGGCTACGAGCAGTACTTC. As protein: CASSKDRPRGYEQYF.

The genes are TRBV7-7 and TRBJ2-5; 11 bases are a match to TRBD2. The V gene's germline CDR1 is SSHAT and CDR2 FNYEAQ (reference sequence). The V segment lost 4 bases and the J segment 5 bases; nucleotides outside the gene matches: 3. This CDR3 comprises 14 residues. CDR3 sequence (DNA): TGTGCCAGCAGCTCTTCTAGCGGGGGGGAGACCCAGTACTTC. Protein product: CASSSSSGGETQYF. Complete variable domain (other parts from reference TRBV7-7 and TRBJ2-5): GAGVSQSPRYKVTKRGQDVTLRCDPISSHATLYWYQQALGQGPEFLTYFNYEAQPDKSGLPSDRFSAERPEGSISTLTIQRTEQRDSAMYRCASSSSSGGETQYFGPGTRLLVL.

This clone appeared once. This sequence joins TRBV6-5 and TRBJ2-7, with TRBD2 matching over 11 bases. The CDR3 totals 14 residues. Germline assignment: CDR1 MNHEY and CDR2 SVGAGI. With 6 bases clipped from V and 6 bases from J, the junction kept 7 bases outside the gene matches. The CDR3 sequence is CASRLLAGGSEQYF. The CDR3 nucleotides are TGTGCCAGCAGGCTCCTAGCGGGGGGCAGCGAGCAGTACTTC.

The chain carries TRBV7-6 and TRBJ1-4; D gene ambiguous. The CDR3 has 15 amino acids. V was pared by 1 base and J by 3 bases, with 9 bases between. Looked up from germline, CDR1 is SGHVS and CDR2 is FNYEAQ. CDR3 amino acids: CASSLDGPPNEKLFF. In nucleotides, the CDR3 is TGTGCCAGCAGCTTAGATGGCCCACCTAATGAAAAACTGTTTTTT.

The V gene is TRBV5-1, the J gene TRBJ1-4; D is unclear. The V gene's germline CDR1 is SGHRS and CDR2 YFSETQ. Trimming shortened V by 2 bases and J by 11 bases, and 13 bases separated the two germline ends. The length of the CDR3 is 13 residues. CDR3 DNA: TGCGCCAGCAGCTTACTGACATCGCGGAAACTGTTTTTT. Encoded protein: CASSLLTSRKLFF.

The V gene is TRBV27, the J gene TRBJ1-5, with 8 nucleotides matching TRBD1. Germline CDR1 is MNHEY and CDR2 is SMNVEV (reference sequence). J lost 4 bases, V lost 4 bases, and 6 bases had no gene match. The CDR3 spans 15 residues. The CDR3, as DNA: TGTGCCAGCAGTTCCGGACAGGGATGGAATCAGCCCCAGCATTTT. It encodes CASSSGQGWNQPQHF.

This clone is a singleton in its sample. The V and J genes are TRBV5-1 and TRBJ2-7; 7 bases line up with TRBD1. Germline V gene lookup returns CDR1 SGHRS and CDR2 YFSETQ. The CDR3 spans 15 residues. V was pared by 3 bases and J by 4 bases, with 10 bases of the junction left unmatched. CDR3: CASSSRPGQPYEQYF. CDR3 in DNA: TGCGCCAGCAGCTCCCGTCCGGGACAGCCATACGAGCAGTACTTC.

The rearrangement uses TRBV5-4 and TRBJ2-3, with D uncertain. V lost 7 bases to trimming and J lost 7 bases, with 13 bases between them. The V gene's germline CDR1 is SGHNT and CDR2 YYREEE (reference sequence). There are 12 residues in the CDR3. CDR3 region: CASGSSRNTQYF. In nucleotides, the CDR3 is TGTGCCAGCGGGTCCTCGCGGAATACGCAGTATTTT. Based on the CDR3 plus reference TRBV5-4 and TRBJ2-3, the full variable domain is ETGVTQSPTHLIKTRGQQVTLRCSSQSGHNTVSWYQQALGQGPQFIFQYYREEENGRGNFPPRFSGLQFPNYSSELNVNALELDDSALYLCASGSSRNTQYFGPGTRLTVL.

The chain couples TRBV28 to TRBJ1-2, with D perhaps TRBD1 (6 bases). V was cut by 7 bases and J by 7 bases, with 13 bases left in between. Looked up from germline, CDR1 is MDHEN and CDR2 is SYDVKM. The CDR3 contains 12 residues. The CDR3 sequence is CASKLGGGGYTF. CDR3 nucleotide sequence: TGTGCCAGCAAATTAGGGGGGGGTGGCTACACCTTC.

The CDR3 reads CASSDGRGEKLFF. The CDR3 DNA sequence: TGTGCCAGCAGTGACGGGAGAGGGGAAAAACTGTTTTTT. The chain joins TRBV2 to TRBJ1-4, with D unresolved. The germline V gene encodes CDR1 SNHLY and CDR2 FYNNEI. CDR3 size: 13 residues. V was shortened by 3 bases and J by 8 bases, with 10 bases between the two germline ends.